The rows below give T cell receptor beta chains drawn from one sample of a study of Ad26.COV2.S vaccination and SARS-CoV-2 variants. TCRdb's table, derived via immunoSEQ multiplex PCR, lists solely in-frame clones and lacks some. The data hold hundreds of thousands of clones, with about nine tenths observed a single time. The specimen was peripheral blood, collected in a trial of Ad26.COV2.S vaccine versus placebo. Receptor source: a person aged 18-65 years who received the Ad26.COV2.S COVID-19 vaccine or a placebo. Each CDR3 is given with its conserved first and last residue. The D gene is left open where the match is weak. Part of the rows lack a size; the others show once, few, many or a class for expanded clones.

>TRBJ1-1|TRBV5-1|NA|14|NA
TGCGCCAGCAGCTTAAACGGGGATAACACTGAAGCTTTCTTT
CASSLNGDNTEAFF
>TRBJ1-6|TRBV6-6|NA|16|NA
TGTGCCAGCAGTTACTCCACAGGGACCTATAATTCACCCCTCCACTTT
CASSYSTGTYNSPLHF
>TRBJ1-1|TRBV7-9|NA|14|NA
TGTGCCAGCAGCTATGGGGATGTGAACACTGAAGCTTTCTTT
CASSYGDVNTEAFF
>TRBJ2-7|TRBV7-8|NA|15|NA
TGTGCCAGCAGCTTAGCAATCCGGCGACAATCCGAGCAGTACTTC
CASSLAIRRQSEQYF
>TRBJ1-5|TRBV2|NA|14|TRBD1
TGTGCCTTCCTAGTTTTAAGGGGGCTTCAGCCCCAGCATTTT
CAFLVLRGLQPQHF
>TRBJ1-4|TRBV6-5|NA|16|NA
TGTGCCAGCAGTTACTCGGTTGGGGTTGCTAATGAAAAACTGTTTTTT
CASSYSVGVANEKLFF
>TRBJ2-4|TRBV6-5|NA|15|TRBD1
TGTGCCAGCACCGAAGGGCAGGGGGTGGTGAACATTCAGTACTTC
CASTEGQGVVNIQYF
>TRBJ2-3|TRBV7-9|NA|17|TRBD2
TGTGCCAGCAGCTTTCCCCCTCGTGGGGCGGGGGCAGATACGCAGTATTTT
CASSFPPRGAGADTQYF
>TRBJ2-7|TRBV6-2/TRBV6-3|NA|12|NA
TGTGCCAGCAGTTTAGGGGCCTCCGAGCAGTACTTC
CASSLGASEQYF
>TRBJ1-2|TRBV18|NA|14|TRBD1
TGTGCCAGCTCACCGTCCGGGACAGGGTATGGCTACACCTTC
CASSPSGTGYGYTF
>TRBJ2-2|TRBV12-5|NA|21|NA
TGTGCTAGTGGTTTGATACTAAGGATACTGACACCGTCCGCGAACACCGGGGAGCTGTTTTTT
CASGLILRILTPSANTGELFF
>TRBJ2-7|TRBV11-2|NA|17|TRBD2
TGTGCCAGCAGCTTAGTTGGGGCGGCTAGCGGGGTCGGCGAGCAGTACTTC
CASSLVGAASGVGEQYF
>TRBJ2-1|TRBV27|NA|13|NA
TGTGCCAGCAGACTTAGCTCCTACAATGAGCAGTTCTTC
CASRLSSYNEQFF
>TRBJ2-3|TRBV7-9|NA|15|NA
TGTGCCAGCAGCCCCACCGGGTTGAGCACAGATACGCAGTATTTT
CASSPTGLSTDTQYF
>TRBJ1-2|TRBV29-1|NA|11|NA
TGCAGCGTTGTAACTTACTATGGCTACACCTTC
CSVVTYYGYTF
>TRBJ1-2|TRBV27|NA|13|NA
TGTGCCAGCAGTTTCGGGCAGGAATATGGCTACACCTTC
CASSFGQEYGYTF
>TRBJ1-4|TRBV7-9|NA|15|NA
TGTGCCAGCAGCTCACAGGGAGGGGTTAATGAAAAACTGTTTTTT
CASSSQGGVNEKLFF
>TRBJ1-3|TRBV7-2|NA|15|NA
TGTGCCAGCAGCTTACGGGGCTCCTCTGGAAACACCATATATTTT
CASSLRGSSGNTIYF
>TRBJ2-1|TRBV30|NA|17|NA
TGTGCCTGGAGTAAAGACAGACTCTCCTTCTCCTACAATGAGCAGTTCTTC
CAWSKDRLSFSYNEQFF
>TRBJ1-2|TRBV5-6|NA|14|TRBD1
TGTGCCAGCAGCTTGGACAGGGGGCTTGGTGGCTACACCTTC
CASSLDRGLGGYTF
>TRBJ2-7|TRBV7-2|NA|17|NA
TGTGCCAGCAGCACCGAAACAGAAGCCAAAATCTCCTACGAGCAGTACTTC
CASSTETEAKISYEQYF
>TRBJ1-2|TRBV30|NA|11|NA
TGTGCCTGGAGCCTTTATGATGGCTACACCTTC
CAWSLYDGYTF
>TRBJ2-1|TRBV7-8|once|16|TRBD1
TGTGCCAGCACCGGCCCCGGGACAGAGTCCTACAATGAGCAGTTCTTC
CASTGPGTESYNEQFF